A selection of T cell receptor beta chains follows, all from one sample in a study of T cell responses to AZD1222 COVID-19 vaccine. Sequencing used immunoSEQ multiplex PCR; TCRdb keeps in-frame clones, though not all of them. The sample includes around 99,000 clones, 80% to 95% seen only once; the top ten take 8% to 9.5%. Sequenced material: peripheral blood, taken 28 days after the second AZD1222 dose. These TCRs come from an adult who received the AZD1222 COVID-19 vaccine. Each CDR3 is given with its conserved first and last residue. A D gene is named only where the DNA matches it firmly. Clone size is given for some rows only: seen once, a few or many times, or a class if the clone is expanded.

>NA|TRBV9|TRBJ1-1|NA
TGTGCCAGCAGCGTAGGAACAGCTAACACTGAAGCTTTCTTT
CASSVGTANTEAFF
>NA|TRBV15|TRBJ2-5|TRBD2
TGTGCCACCAGCCGAAGCGGGAGGGCCTGGGAGACCCAGTACTTC
CATSRSGRAWETQYF
>NA|TRBV28|TRBJ1-5|NA
TGTGCCAGCAGTTCCCGTGGGTCCTTGAATTTT
CASSSRGSLNF
>NA|TRBV13|TRBJ2-3|NA
TGTGCCAGCAGCTTAGTGGGGGGAGTCCCAGATACGCAGTATTTT
CASSLVGGVPDTQYF
>NA|TRBV4-1|TRBJ2-2|NA
TGCGCCAGCAGCCAAGGTATGTTCGGAAGGAATCCCGGGGAGCTGTTTTTT
CASSQGMFGRNPGELFF
>once|TRBV25-1|TRBJ2-1|TRBD2
TGTGCCACCTCACTAGCGGGAACGGATGAGCAGTTCTTC
CATSLAGTDEQFF
>NA|TRBV3-1/TRBV3-2|TRBJ2-7|TRBD2
TGTGCCAGCAGCCAAGGACTAGCGGGCCTCTACGAGCAGTACTTC
CASSQGLAGLYEQYF
>NA|TRBV28|TRBJ2-6|NA
TGTGCCAGCAGTTCAGGACGGCGCTCTGGGGCCAACGTCCTGACTTTC
CASSSGRRSGANVLTF
>NA|TRBV28|TRBJ2-1|NA
TGTGCCAGCTCCAGGGGGGATATTACCTACAATGAGCAGTTCTTC
CASSRGDITYNEQFF
>NA|TRBV6-5|TRBJ2-7|TRBD2
TGTGCCAGCAGTTACTCTAGCGGGGGCTCCTACGAGCAGTACTTC
CASSYSSGGSYEQYF
>NA|TRBV27|TRBJ2-7|TRBD1
TGTGCCAGCAGGAGGCCGGGACAGGGAACCTACGAGCAGTACTTC
CASRRPGQGTYEQYF
>few|TRBV13|TRBJ2-2|TRBD2
TGTGCCAGCAGCCTATACATAGCGGGAGCGGCCACCGGGGAGCTGTTTTTT
CASSLYIAGAATGELFF
>NA|TRBV28|TRBJ2-1|NA
TGTGCCAGCAGTTCCCCGGGATACAATGAGCAGTTCTTC
CASSSPGYNEQFF
>NA|TRBV6-6|TRBJ2-1|TRBD2
TGTGCCAGCAGTCCACCGGGACTAGTAGGAGGGCACTCCTACAATGAGCAGTTCTTC
CASSPPGLVGGHSYNEQFF
>NA|TRBV6-5|TRBJ2-7|TRBD1
TGTGCCAGCAGTCAGCCGGGACAGGTGGCCGAGCAGTACTTC
CASSQPGQVAEQYF
>NA|TRBV9|TRBJ1-2|TRBD1
TGTGCCAGCAGCGTAGGCCCAGGGGGCAGTTATGGCTACACCTTC
CASSVGPGGSYGYTF
>NA|TRBV5-1|TRBJ2-3|TRBD1
TGCGCCAGCAGCAAGGGACAGACTAGCACAGATACGCAGTATTTT
CASSKGQTSTDTQYF
>NA|TRBV11-2|TRBJ2-7|NA
TGTGCCAGCAGCTTAGGAACAGGGTTCAACGAGCAGTACTTC
CASSLGTGFNEQYF
>NA|TRBV5-1|TRBJ2-7|TRBD1
TGCGCCAGCAGCTTGGGGGACAGGGTCAGTCGGCAGTACTTC
CASSLGDRVSRQYF
>NA|TRBV30|TRBJ2-7|NA
TGTGCCTGGAGTACGGACCCATATTCCTACGAGCAGTACTTC
CAWSTDPYSYEQYF
>NA|TRBV27|TRBJ1-6|NA
TGTGCCAGCAGATTATCCGGGACTAATAATTCACCCCTCCACTTT
CASRLSGTNNSPLHF
>NA|TRBV7-7|TRBJ2-1|TRBD2
TGTGCTAGCAGCTTAGATCTCAGCGGGAGCGGTTCGGAGCAGTTCTTC
CASSLDLSGSGSEQFF